This passage covers 10 T cell receptor beta chains from one sample sequenced in a study of blood T cell repertoires in COVID-19 (dated by TCRdb to the early 2020s). The method behind the library was the immunoSEQ multiplex PCR assay. TCRdb re-hosts the immuneACCESS table, in-frame sequences only. Its copies lack some clones; in the studies checked, an unresolved V gene accounts for under half of them, and the cause for the rest is not known. This sample lists 30,000 to 40,000 clones; around 87% were detected once. 25% of the sample is taken by the ten largest. Sequencing was carried out using peripheral blood. These receptor sequences come from a man aged 60-69 years with active or convalescent COVID-19.

This chain connects TRBV7-9 to TRBJ2-1; 7 bases line up with TRBD2. This CDR3 region has 12 residues. The germline CDR1 and CDR2 sequences are SEHNR and FQNEAQ (reference sequence). The V and J ends lost 1 base and 9 bases, in that order; junction bases with no gene match: 0. The CDR3 is CASSLGEGEQFF. Here the CDR3 DNA reads TGTGCCAGCAGCTTAGGGGAGGGTGAGCAGTTCTTC.

This rearrangement joins TRBV30 to TRBJ2-3, with TRBD2 matching over 16 bases. The germline gives CDR1 GTSNPN, CDR2 SVGIG (reference sequence). The CDR3 sequence is 16 residues long. The J segment lost 5 bases and the V segment lost 1 base, leaving 3 bases of the junction unmatched. For the CDR3, the DNA is TGTGCCTGGAGTGGGGGACTAGCGGGAGGGCAAGATACGCAGTATTTT. This translates into CAWSGGLAGGQDTQYF.

The rearrangement uses TRBV5-4 and TRBJ1-6; weak D call: TRBD1 (6 bases). Trimming removed 4 bases at V and 8 bases at J, with 16 bases between. In germline, CDR1 is SGHNT, CDR2 YYREEE (reference sequence). This CDR3 is 15 amino acids long. The CDR3 region has the DNA TGTGCCAGCAGCCATCAACAGGGTTTATATTCACCCCTCCACTTT. Amino acid sequence: CASSHQQGLYSPLHF.

The J gene is TRBJ1-1, the V gene TRBV28, with D unresolved. CDR3 size: 12 residues. Per germline, CDR1 MDHEN and CDR2 SYDVKM. The V gene lost 2 bases and the J gene lost 10 bases, with 11 bases spanning the gap. CDR3 loop: CASSLLREAAFF. CDR3 bases: TGTGCCAGCAGTTTACTGAGGGAGGCAGCTTTCTTT. The full variable domain, rest sourced from reference TRBV28 and TRBJ1-1, is DVKVTQSSRYLVKRTGEKVFLECVQDMDHENMFWYRQDPGLGLRLIYFSYDVKMKEKGDIPEGYSVSREKKERFSLILESASTNQTSMYLCASSLLREAAFFGQGTRLTVV.

This clone was picked up one time. The genes are TRBV5-8 and TRBJ1-3, with 9 bases that match TRBD1. The CDR3 length is 17 residues. The J segment lost 3 bases and the V segment lost 6 bases, leaving 13 bases of the junction unmatched. From germline, CDR1 is SGHTS and CDR2 YDEGEE. Here the CDR3 reads CASNSPGTGLLGNTIYF. CDR3 nucleotides: TGTGCCAGCAATAGTCCCGGGACAGGGCTCCTTGGAAACACCATATATTTT.

The CDR3 is CASTIGTPNTEAFF. The DNA of the CDR3 is TGTGCCAGCACCATCGGGACACCTAACACTGAAGCTTTCTTT. This chain connects TRBV6-5 to TRBJ1-1, with D perhaps TRBD1 (6 bases). This CDR3 comprises 14 residues. Trimming stripped 7 bases from V and 2 bases from J, with 14 bases between. Per germline, CDR1 MNHEY and CDR2 SVGAGI.

The chain joins TRBV5-1 to TRBJ2-1; 9 nucleotides line up with TRBD1. The V gene's germline CDR1 is SGHRS and CDR2 YFSETQ. The junction had 8 bases not matched to a gene; V was cut back by 2 bases and J by 8 bases. This CDR3 comprises 15 residues. This CDR3 is CASSLGQGFIYEQFF. The CDR3 nucleotides are TGCGCCAGCAGCTTAGGACAGGGGTTCATCTATGAGCAGTTCTTC.

This chain connects TRBV11-3 to TRBJ2-1; 12 nucleotides line up with TRBD2. J was trimmed by 8 bases and V by 5 bases; bases with no gene match: 16. The CDR3 runs 18 residues. CDR1 and CDR2 (germline): SGHNT, YENEEA. The CDR3: CASSEGRGETSGSDEQFF. As DNA, the CDR3 is TGTGCCAGCAGCGAGGGCAGGGGGGAGACTAGCGGGAGCGATGAGCAGTTCTTC. Full variable domain (outside the CDR3, taken from reference TRBV11-3 and TRBJ2-1): EAGVVQSPRYKIIEKKQPVAFWCNPISGHNTLYWYLQNLGQGPELLIRYENEEAVDDSQLPKDRFSAERLKGVDSTLKIQPAELGDSAVYLCASSEGRGETSGSDEQFFGPGTRLTVL.

V usage is TRBV5-1 and J usage is TRBJ1-2; 12 nucleotides agree with TRBD1. The CDR3 length is 15 residues. Per the germline V gene, CDR1 is SGHRS and CDR2 is YFSETQ. V lost 1 base to trimming and J lost 7 bases; unmatched junction nucleotides: 5. The CDR3 bases are TGCGCCAGCAGCTTGACTCCGGGACAGGGGGCTGGCTACACCTTC. Its protein is CASSLTPGQGAGYTF.

This chain's CDR3 is CAISGDSSSYEQYF. CDR3 sequence (DNA): TGTGCCATCAGTGGGGACTCGAGCTCCTACGAGCAGTACTTC. The rearrangement joins TRBV10-3 to TRBJ2-7, with D maybe TRBD2 (6 bases). The germline V gene has CDR1 ENHRY and CDR2 SYGVKD. Deletions cut 4 bases from V and 0 bases from J, with 10 bases between. The CDR3 consists of 14 residues.